This T cell receptor beta chain was recovered during a study of T cell responses to AZD1222 COVID-19 vaccine. Study findings and constraints: Spike was spanned by vaccine-associated CD4 TCRs, which were dominant at 160-218 and 743-854.

Germline V gene data show CDR1 as SGHTA and CDR2 as FQGNSA. CDR3 size: 14 residues. The V gene lost 5 bases and the J gene lost 6 bases, with 16 bases spanning the gap. Second-dose timings of about 4 or about 12 weeks were pooled. A remark on this clone: What it recognizes is unknown.

Method: immunoSEQ multiplex PCR; TCRdb's copy keeps in-frame clones and lacks some. The data show under 150,000 clones, approximately 90% seen once. The TCR sequence derives from an adult who received the AZD1222 COVID-19 vaccine. The genes are TRBV7-2 and TRBJ1-2, with D uncertain. Sequencing used peripheral blood, obtained 28 days after the second AZD1222 dose. The CDR3, as DNA: TGTGCCAGCAGCCCCCACCCTGGGGAGAATGGCTACACCTTC. This codes for CASSPHPGENGYTF.